This TCR beta chain was found in a study of shared clonotypes between healthy human individuals. Produced via immunoSEQ multiplex PCR; TCRdb's table is partial and in-frame only. Of over 1.4 million clones listed, around 95% are singletons. V was cut by 2 bases and J by 7 bases, with 15 bases left in between. This CDR3 is 14 amino acids long. From germline, CDR1 is SNHLY and CDR2 FYNNEI. The source of this sequence is a man aged 25 to 40 in good health. This chain uses TRBV2 with TRBJ2-7; weak D call: TRBD2 (5 bases). Sequenced sample: naive CD4+ T cells sorted from blood. Sample subset: CD45RA+ positively selected. In DNA form, the CDR3 reads TGTGCCAGCAGTGAAACTACCTCGGGCGGGGAGCAGTACTTC. It codes for CASSETTSGGEQYF.